The next 20 T cell receptor beta chains were all read from a single sample in a study of tissue T cells after allogeneic stem cell transplantation. Sample time point: mouse harvest day 14 after allogeneic transplant. Tail vein injection delivered 10^7 T-cell-depleted bone marrow cells and 10^6 splenic CD5+ T cells. The repertoire was sequenced with immunoSEQ multiplex PCR; TCRdb's copy has only in-frame clones and lacks some. Of about 6,800 clones listed, under 35% are singletons. The sample was skin. These receptors were taken from a female BALB/c mouse given C57BL/6 T cells with graft-versus-host disease after an allogeneic hematopoietic cell transplant.

This clone is medium-sized by share. All gene names here are mouse names. The read terminates 1 residue ahead of where the CDR3 ends, so the germline J gene completes it. The chain joins TRBV23 to TRBJ2-5. Germline values: CDR1 KGHTA, CDR2 FQNQQP. This CDR3 comprises 13 residues. CDR3 DNA (partial): TGCTCCAGCAGTCAAAACAACCAAGACACCCAGTAC. As protein: CSSSQNNQDTQY. The CDR3 reads in full as CSSSQNNQDTQYF.

Turning to this clone: The listed genes are named as in mouse. CDR3 region: CSSSRTKEVFF. The covered CDR3 bases are TGCTCCAGCAGTCGGACAAAAGAAGTCTTC. The chain links TRBV23 to TRBJ1-1; the D call in the table, TRBD1, was not verified against the DNA. The read falls 1 residue short of the CDR3 end, and the missing part is taken from the germline J gene. The CDR3 contains 11 residues. In germline, CDR1 is KGHTA, CDR2 FQNQQP.

About this clone: At one end, the junction sequence differs from germline, possibly due to a read error. Any gene name here is a mouse gene name. The read gets to within 1 residue of the CDR3 end, and the germline J gene fills in the rest. The gene calls are TRBV13-2 and TRBJ2-7; TRBD2 matches 9 bases. This CDR3 has 14 amino acids. Germline loops: CDR1 NNHNN, CDR2 SYGAGS (reference sequence). CDR3 sequence: CASSDNWGDGEQYF. CDR3 DNA, as far as it was read: TGTGCCAGCAGTGATAACTGGGGGGACGGGGAACAGTAC.

The sample holds a few counts of this clone. Germline and genes here are mouse. The read gets to within 1 residue of the CDR3 end, and the germline J gene fills in the rest. V usage is TRBV26 and J usage is TRBJ2-3; TRBD1 is a possible D gene (6 bases). V was pared by 2 bases and J by 1 base, with 13 bases between. Germline-derived CDR1 and CDR2 are KGHPV and FQNQEV (reference sequence). The CDR3 length is 16 residues. Here the CDR3 reads CASSLGRGRGAETLYF. Partial CDR3 DNA: TGTGCCAGCAGTCTGGGCAGGGGAAGGGGTGCAGAAACGCTGTAT.

With respect to this clone: Gene names and germline match the mouse. The CDR3 sequence is CASGAGAGTGQLYF. The CDR3 DNA, read in part, is TGTGCCAGCGGTGCTGGGGCCGGCACCGGGCAGCTCTAC. The chain joins TRBV13-2 to TRBJ2-2; TRBD2 is a possible D gene (6 bases). With the read ending 1 residue before the CDR3 end, the germline J gene is used to fill in that end. Per germline, CDR1 NNHNN and CDR2 SYGAGS (reference sequence). CDR3 length: 14 residues. V was clipped by 3 bases and J by 4 bases, with 10 bases between them.

On this clone: The listed genes are named as in mouse. The read finishes 1 residue shy of the CDR3 end, and the germline J gene is used to complete it. V and J are TRBV17 and TRBJ1-2; D remains ambiguous. This CDR3 spans 11 amino acids. Trimming removed 1 base at V and 4 bases at J, with 1 base between. Germline V lookup: CDR1 MNHDT, CDR2 YYDKIL. The sequenced CDR3 bases are TGTGCTAGCAGTAGAGGCTCCGACTACACC. Protein: CASSRGSDYT. The CDR3 reads in full as CASSRGSDYTF.

This clone was counted a single time. Gene names follow the mouse nomenclature. The read terminates 1 residue before the CDR3 end, so the remaining end is supplied by the germline J gene. The V gene is TRBV12-2, the J gene TRBJ1-6; D gene ambiguous. TRBJ1-6 is placed among ORFs of uncertain function. The CDR3 is 15 amino acids. V was trimmed by 1 base and J by 1 base, leaving 7 bases between them. Germline lookup yields CDR1 SGHLS and CDR2 HYDKME. CDR3 protein: CASSLEGSYNSPLYF. CDR3 DNA, as far as it was read: TGTGCCAGCTCTCTAGAGGGATCCTATAATTCGCCCCTCTAC.

Worth noting for this clone: All gene names here are mouse names. The missing CDR3 end, 1 residue past where the read stops, is filled in from the germline J gene. This chain joins TRBV12-2 and TRBJ2-7; 8 nucleotides align to TRBD2. Germline CDR1 reads SGHLS; CDR2 reads HYDKME. The CDR3 consists of 14 residues. With V trimmed by 0 bases and J by 1 base, 1 base remained unmatched. The CDR3 region is CASSLDWGSYEQYF. The sequenced part of the CDR3 DNA is TGTGCCAGCTCTCTCGACTGGGGATCCTATGAACAGTAC. The full variable domain, in which reference TRBV12-2 and TRBJ2-7 provide the parts outside the CDR3, is NSGVVQSPRYIIKGKGERSILKCIPISGHLSVAWYQQTQGQELKFFIQHYDKMERDKGNLPSRFSVQQFDDYHSEMNMSALELEDSAVYFCASSLDWGSYEQYFGPGTRLTVL.

On this clone: The junction and the germline gene differ at one end; a read error may be behind it. Genes and germline are mouse. The DNA ends 1 residue before the CDR3 does, and the rest of the CDR3 is filled in from the germline J gene. The same CDR3 can be traced to other DNA sequences in this sample. The rearrangement links TRBV12-1 to TRBJ1-3; D gene unclear. The length of the CDR3 is 14 residues. Germline V gene data show CDR1 as SGHSN and CDR2 as HYEKVE. CDR3: CASSLADSGNTLYF. CDR3 DNA (partial): TGTGCCAGCTCTCTCGCGGATTCTGGGAATACGCTCTAT.

A note on this clone: Gene names are the mouse ones. Partial CDR3 DNA: TGTGCCAGCAGTCGCTCCCCTAGTCAAAACACCTTGTAC. This encodes CASSRSPSQNTLY. The whole CDR3 is CASSRSPSQNTLYF. This sequence joins TRBV26 and TRBJ2-4; the D is unclear. The read falls 1 residue short of the CDR3 end, and the missing part is taken from the germline J gene. The length of the CDR3 is 14 residues. V was trimmed by 4 bases and J by 0 bases, leaving 8 bases between them. Looked up from germline, CDR1 is KGHPV and CDR2 is FQNQEV (reference sequence).

Note on this clone: The gene names given are mouse names. Sequencing ends 1 residue short of the CDR3 end; the germline J gene provides the rest. V is TRBV3 and J is TRBJ2-3, with 11 bases matching TRBD2. Germline lookup yields CDR1 SNHLY and CDR2 FYNGKV (reference sequence). The CDR3 extends over 16 amino acids. V trimming: 5 bases; J trimming: 3 bases; junction bases outside the gene matches: 7. The CDR3 loop reads CASSPRTGGRAETLYF. Partial CDR3 DNA: TGTGCCAGCAGCCCCCGGACTGGGGGGAGGGCAGAAACGCTGTAT.

This clone was seen only once. These gene names are mouse names. The read halts 1 residue ahead of the CDR3 end, with the missing end drawn from the germline J gene. The chain joins TRBV26 to TRBJ2-4; D is perhaps TRBD1 or TRBD2 (6 bases each). CDR1 is KGHPV, CDR2 FQNQEV, per germline (reference sequence). With 4 bases removed from V and 6 bases from J, the gap between germline ends came to 11 bases. This CDR3 contains 13 residues. The CDR3: CASSQRGQNTLYF. CDR3 DNA (partial): TGTGCCAGCAGTCAGCGGGGGCAGAACACCTTGTAC.

Only a few counts were recorded for this clone. All gene names here are mouse names. The read is 1 residue too short to cover the CDR3 end, so that end is filled in from the germline J gene. This chain joins TRBV4 and TRBJ1-1, with 7 positions matching TRBD1. V lost 5 bases, J lost 4 bases, and 4 bases stayed unmatched. The CDR3 is 13 amino acids. The germline V gene encodes CDR1 LGHDT and CDR2 YNNKQL (reference sequence). The sequenced CDR3 bases are TGTGCCAGCAGCCGACAGGGAGTCACAGAAGTCTTC. The encoded protein is CASSRQGVTEVF. The whole CDR3 sequence reads CASSRQGVTEVFF.

In the case of this clone: Mouse gene names apply. The read gets to within 1 residue of the CDR3 end, and the germline J gene fills in the rest. This chain connects TRBV20 to TRBJ2-7, with D unresolved. Between the trimmed V and J ends, which lost 0 bases and 6 bases, there was a span of 6 bases. CDR3 length: 11 residues. CDR1 and CDR2 (germline): GFQATS, STVNSAI. The CDR3 spells CGAREGIEQYF. The CDR3 bases that were read are TGTGGTGCTAGGGAGGGGATTGAACAGTAC.

This clone showed up just a few times. Mouse germline and gene names are used. The CDR3 goes on 1 residue after the read ends, and that part is filled in from the germline J gene. This chain uses TRBV12-1 with TRBJ2-3; maybe TRBD1 (7 bases). Germline CDR1 is SGHSN and CDR2 is HYEKVE. Trimming pared 2 bases from V and 0 bases from J, leaving 8 bases between. This CDR3 is 14 amino acids long. The CDR3 reads CASSQGASAETLYF. The sequenced part of the CDR3 DNA is TGTGCCAGCTCTCAGGGGGCTAGTGCAGAAACGCTGTAT.

This clone is termed medium-sized. Gene and germline names: mouse. The CDR3 end is not reached by the read, which stops 1 residue before it; the germline J gene fills it in. The chain employs TRBV20 and TRBJ2-1; TRBD2 matches 9 bases. Germline CDR1 is GFQATS and CDR2 is STVNSAI. The V gene end was trimmed by 3 bases and the J gene end by 7 bases; junction bases not matched to a gene: 4. The CDR3 length is 13 residues. Partial CDR3 DNA: TGTGGTGCTAGAGACTGGGGGTTCGCTGAGCAGTTC. Translating it yields CGARDWGFAEQF. The whole CDR3 sequence reads CGARDWGFAEQFF.

On this clone: All gene names here are mouse names. The read ends 1 residue before the CDR3 terminus; that terminus is restored from the germline J gene. The chain links TRBV3 to TRBJ1-1; 7 bases are a match to TRBD1. Losses at the gene ends were 6 bases for V and 0 bases for J; bases not matched to a gene: 1. The CDR3 extends over 13 amino acids. CDR1 and CDR2 from the germline V gene are SNHLY and FYNGKV (reference sequence). The DNA read from the CDR3 is TGTGCCAGCAGTGGGACAGCAAACACAGAAGTCTTC. Translating it yields CASSGTANTEVF. The CDR3 reads in full as CASSGTANTEVFF.

Comment on this clone: All gene names here are mouse names. The sequenced fragment ends 1 residue before the CDR3 boundary, so the rest is inferred from the germline J gene. Other DNA sequences from this sample encode an identical CDR3 as well. V is TRBV26 and J is TRBJ1-2, with D possibly matching TRBD1 (5 bases). Trimming left V 6 bases short and J 0 bases short, with 8 bases between. CDR1 KGHPV and CDR2 FQNQEV come from the germline V gene (reference sequence). The CDR3 is 13 residues long. The part of the CDR3 DNA that was read is TGTGCCAGCAGCCTGGGGCCAAACTCCGACTACACC. Translation: CASSLGPNSDYT. In full, the CDR3 reads CASSLGPNSDYTF.

Concerning this clone itself: The genes and germline here are from mouse. The read ends 1 residue shy of where the CDR3 ends; the end is completed using the germline J gene. The chain couples TRBV31 to TRBJ1-1; possible D gene TRBD1, 5 bases. The CDR3 runs 13 residues. Trimming cost V 0 bases and J 4 bases, with 9 bases left between them. The V gene's germline CDR1 is GKSSPN and CDR2 SITVG. The CDR3 is CAWSLRGSTEVFF. The covered CDR3 bases are TGTGCCTGGAGTCTAAGGGGAAGCACAGAAGTCTTC.

Regarding this clone: Gene names follow the mouse nomenclature. The read ends 1 residue before the CDR3 terminus; that terminus is restored from the germline J gene. The J gene is TRBJ2-7, the V gene TRBV5; 11 bases agree with TRBD2. V lost 0 bases, J lost 4 bases, and 5 bases stayed unmatched. Germline V gene sequence: CDR1 LGHNA, CDR2 YNLKQL (reference sequence). This CDR3 contains 16 residues. This CDR3 is CASSQERGLGDYEQYF. The part of the CDR3 DNA that was read is TGTGCCAGCAGCCAAGAGAGGGGACTGGGGGATTATGAACAGTAC.